This T cell receptor beta chain was identified during a study of graft-versus-host responses after intestinal transplantation. Overall study: Multivisceral, liver-intestinal, or isolated intestinal transplants were given to recipients. The study gave all recipients anti-thymocyte globulin induction, then tacrolimus and steroids for three to four years.

Sequencing was performed with immunoSEQ multiplex PCR; in TCRdb, only in-frame clones are kept and a portion is missing. The sample holds just under 85,000 clones, approximately 90% seen once. About this clone: No antigen is known for it.

Study-level points and caveats: The recipient marrow held GvH clones, and some of them showed up first in ileum or blood. An association linked early post-transplant HvG declines with peak circulating GvH clone levels.

With 2 bases clipped from V and 0 bases from J, the junction kept 2 bases outside the gene matches. This CDR3 is built from 15 residues. Germline values: CDR1 MNHNS, CDR2 SASEGT. The material was unstimulated CD8+ T cells sorted from spleen or lymph node cells, obtained before transplant. The TCR was taken from a human donor who was the organ donor for an intestinal transplant. The chain combines TRBV6-1 with TRBJ2-7, with 9 bases fitting TRBD2. CDR3 nucleotide sequence: TGTGCCAGCAGTGAAAGCGGGGGGCTCTCCTACGAGCAGTACTTC. It encodes CASSESGGLSYEQYF.